A single sample gave rise to the 15 T cell receptor beta chains below, sequenced in a study of T cell changes during pregnancy in multiple sclerosis. Method: immunoSEQ multiplex PCR; TCRdb's copy keeps in-frame clones and lacks some. The table lists 65,000 to 80,000 clones, 85% to 95% of them singletons, with 0.2% to 0.25% in the top ten. The sample was CD4+ T cells from peripheral blood mononuclear cells, taken before pregnancy. These receptors all stem from a female donor with multiple sclerosis, enrolled in a pregnancy study.

The J gene is TRBJ2-5, the V gene TRBV2; D is unclear. CDR1 SNHLY and CDR2 FYNNEI come from the germline V gene. This CDR3 contains 11 residues. V shed 9 bases and J shed 4 bases, with 9 bases lying between them. CDR3 amino acids: CASESRETQYF. The CDR3 coding sequence is TGTGCCAGTGAGAGCCGAGAGACCCAGTACTTC.

The chain uses TRBV10-2 and TRBJ2-1; 8 positions match TRBD2. The CDR3 has 15 residues. CDR1 and CDR2 from the germline V gene are WSHSY and SAAADI. The ends lost 6 bases at V and 2 bases at J; junction bases unmatched: 6. Here the CDR3 reads CASRKTGGPYNEQFF. CDR3 sequence (DNA): TGCGCCAGCAGGAAGACGGGGGGGCCCTACAATGAGCAGTTCTTC.

The chain joins TRBV29-1 to TRBJ2-5, with D unclear. Germline lookup yields CDR1 SQVTM and CDR2 ANQGSEA. The CDR3 sequence is 10 residues long. Trimming stripped 4 bases from V and 4 bases from J, with 4 bases between. CDR3 loop: CSVGVETQYF. Here the CDR3 DNA reads TGCAGCGTTGGCGTAGAGACCCAGTACTTC.

Note on this clone: A junction boundary mismatches the germline segment, possibly from a read error. The chain is built from TRBV5-4 and TRBJ1-5; TRBD1 matches 8 bases. This CDR3 spans 13 amino acids. Germline V gene lookup returns CDR1 SGHNT and CDR2 YYREEE (reference sequence). For the CDR3, the DNA is TGTGCCAGCAGTTTGGACAGGGACCAGCCCCAGCATTTT. This translates into CASSLDRDQPQHF.

The genes are TRBV19 and TRBJ1-5; no clear D. This CDR3 contains 14 residues. The V end was cut by 3 bases, the J end by 0 bases, with 6 bases between. Germline loops: CDR1 LNHDA, CDR2 SQIVND (reference sequence). CDR3 coding DNA: TGTGCCAGTAGTATCCGAGATAGCAATCAGCCCCAGCATTTT. It encodes CASSIRDSNQPQHF.

This chain uses TRBV13 with TRBJ2-2; 7 bases match TRBD2. V lost 4 bases to trimming and J lost 7 bases; unmatched junction nucleotides: 6. The germline V gene has CDR1 PRHDT and CDR2 FYEKMQ (reference sequence). The CDR3 covers 14 residues. The CDR3 loop is CASSWTRLGGELFF. The CDR3 bases are TGTGCCAGCAGCTGGACTAGACTCGGCGGGGAGCTGTTTTTT.

CDR3 amino acids: CASSQGDREGIYGYTF. The CDR3 DNA reads TGTGCCAGCAGCCAAGGGGACAGGGAAGGGATCTATGGCTACACCTTC. This rearrangement joins TRBV4-2 to TRBJ1-2; 9 bases align to TRBD1. CDR1 and CDR2 (germline): LGHNA, YNFKEQ. Trimming at V came to 1 base and at J to 4 bases, leaving 7 bases not matched to a gene. The CDR3 consists of 16 residues.

This clone showed up just a few times. Here the CDR3 reads CASSPGQITEAFF. DNA for the CDR3: TGTGCCAGCAGTCCGGGACAGATCACTGAAGCTTTCTTT. This chain joins TRBV7-3 and TRBJ1-1, with TRBD1 identical over 7 bases. Germline loops: CDR1 SGHTA, CDR2 FQGTGA. The J segment lost 4 bases and the V segment lost 6 bases, leaving 5 bases of the junction unmatched. The CDR3 has 13 amino acids.

This clone was counted only a few times. The CDR3 sequence: CASSQFAGQIYGYTF. The CDR3 bases are TGCGCCAGCAGCCAATTCGCGGGACAGATCTATGGCTACACCTTC. The gene calls are TRBV4-1 and TRBJ1-2, with 7 bases lining up with TRBD1. The CDR3 sequence is 15 residues long. V lost 2 bases, J lost 4 bases, and 7 bases stayed unmatched. Germline values: CDR1 MGHRA, CDR2 YSYEKL.

The chain recombines TRBV11-1 with TRBJ2-2; D is unresolved. Deletions cut 5 bases from V and 0 bases from J, with 13 bases between. The CDR3 extends over 16 amino acids. CDR1 is SGHAT and CDR2 is FQDESV in the germline V gene (reference sequence). CDR3 DNA: TGTGCCAGCAGCCGAGGCCTGGGTACGAACACCGGGGAGCTGTTTTTT. It codes for CASSRGLGTNTGELFF.

The rearrangement joins TRBV27 to TRBJ2-7; D is unclear. V lost 6 bases to trimming and J lost 2 bases, with 11 bases between them. Germline CDR1 reads MNHEY; CDR2 reads SMNVEV (reference sequence). CDR3 size: 13 residues. The CDR3 DNA follows: TGTGCCAGCAGACATAACCAAGCCTACGAGCAGTACTTC. This translates into CASRHNQAYEQYF.

This sequence joins TRBV4-1 and TRBJ2-3; possible D gene TRBD2, 5 bases. The CDR3 loop spans 15 amino acids. Trimming took off 0 bases at V and 5 bases at J, with 12 bases between the two ends. Germline V gives CDR1 MGHRA, CDR2 YSYEKL. CDR3: CASSQDRAAGDTQYF. The CDR3, as DNA: TGCGCCAGCAGCCAAGATCGGGCGGCGGGAGATACGCAGTATTTT.

This clone was recorded once. The V gene is TRBV9, the J gene TRBJ1-3; D ambiguous. CDR1 and CDR2 from the germline V gene are SGDLS and YYNGEE. The CDR3 consists of 16 residues. Trimming removed 0 bases at V and 0 bases at J, with 10 bases between. The DNA for the CDR3 is TGTGCCAGCAGCGTAGATATCAGAGGCTCTGGAAACACCATATATTTT. Protein sequence: CASSVDIRGSGNTIYF.

The CDR3 protein is CASSLTAGGADTQYF. The CDR3 DNA reads as TGTGCCAGCAGCTTAACTGCGGGAGGGGCAGATACGCAGTATTTT. The chain employs TRBV7-3 and TRBJ2-3, with 9 positions matching TRBD2. The CDR3 loop spans 15 amino acids. CDR1 is SGHTA and CDR2 is FQGTGA in the germline V gene. V lost 0 bases to trimming and J lost 4 bases; unmatched junction nucleotides: 2. The full variable domain, rest sourced from reference TRBV7-3 and TRBJ2-3, is GAGVSQTPSNKVTEKGKYVELRCDPISGHTALYWYRQSLGQGPEFLIYFQGTGAADDSGLPNDRFFAVRPEGSVSTLKIQRTERGDSAVYLCASSLTAGGADTQYFGPGTRLTVL.

Points on this clone: Relative to the germline gene, one junction end is altered; a read error may explain this. The chain is built from TRBV5-6 and TRBJ1-2; 8 bases map to TRBD1. The CDR3 spans 15 residues. Germline loops: CDR1 SGHDT, CDR2 YYEEEE. CDR3 bases: TGTGCCAGTAGCTCGACAGGGGCAGCCTTCTATGGCTACACCTTC. Amino acid sequence: CASSSTGAAFYGYTF.